This TCR beta chain came from a study of glioma-infiltrating T cells. Study outcomes and limitations: Tissue and blood shared very few CDR3 sequences. Tissue-blood divergence was below expectation in non-neoplastic patients, above in gliomas.

Germline lookup yields CDR1 MDHEN and CDR2 SYDVKM. The CDR3 sequence is 13 residues long. Worth noting for this clonotype: Its antigen is unidentified. The junction does not match germline at one end; this may be a read error.

The iRepertoire nested amplicon-rescue multiplex PCR amplified TCR alpha and beta CDR3s from RNA. Tissue mRNA or PBMC total RNA, 100-400 ng, went into one-step reverse transcription and amplification. TCRdb re-analysed the multiplex PCR reads in MiXCR, keeping a single row per CDR3 protein. The sample holds some 160,000 distinct CDR3 sequences; under 55% are singletons and the top ten take around 5%. This sequence was found in a human donor with low-grade glioma or glioblastoma, undergoing nonglioma brain surgery, or in good health (not recorded which). The sequencing input was glioma tissue, nonneoplastic brain tissue, or PBMCs (not recorded which). J is TRBJ1-1 and V is TRBV28; TRBD1 agrees at 7 bases. The CDR3 sequence is CASRSAGGRRGIF. CDR3 nucleotide sequence: TGTGCCAGCAGATCCGCAGGGGGACGGCGGGGCATCTTT.